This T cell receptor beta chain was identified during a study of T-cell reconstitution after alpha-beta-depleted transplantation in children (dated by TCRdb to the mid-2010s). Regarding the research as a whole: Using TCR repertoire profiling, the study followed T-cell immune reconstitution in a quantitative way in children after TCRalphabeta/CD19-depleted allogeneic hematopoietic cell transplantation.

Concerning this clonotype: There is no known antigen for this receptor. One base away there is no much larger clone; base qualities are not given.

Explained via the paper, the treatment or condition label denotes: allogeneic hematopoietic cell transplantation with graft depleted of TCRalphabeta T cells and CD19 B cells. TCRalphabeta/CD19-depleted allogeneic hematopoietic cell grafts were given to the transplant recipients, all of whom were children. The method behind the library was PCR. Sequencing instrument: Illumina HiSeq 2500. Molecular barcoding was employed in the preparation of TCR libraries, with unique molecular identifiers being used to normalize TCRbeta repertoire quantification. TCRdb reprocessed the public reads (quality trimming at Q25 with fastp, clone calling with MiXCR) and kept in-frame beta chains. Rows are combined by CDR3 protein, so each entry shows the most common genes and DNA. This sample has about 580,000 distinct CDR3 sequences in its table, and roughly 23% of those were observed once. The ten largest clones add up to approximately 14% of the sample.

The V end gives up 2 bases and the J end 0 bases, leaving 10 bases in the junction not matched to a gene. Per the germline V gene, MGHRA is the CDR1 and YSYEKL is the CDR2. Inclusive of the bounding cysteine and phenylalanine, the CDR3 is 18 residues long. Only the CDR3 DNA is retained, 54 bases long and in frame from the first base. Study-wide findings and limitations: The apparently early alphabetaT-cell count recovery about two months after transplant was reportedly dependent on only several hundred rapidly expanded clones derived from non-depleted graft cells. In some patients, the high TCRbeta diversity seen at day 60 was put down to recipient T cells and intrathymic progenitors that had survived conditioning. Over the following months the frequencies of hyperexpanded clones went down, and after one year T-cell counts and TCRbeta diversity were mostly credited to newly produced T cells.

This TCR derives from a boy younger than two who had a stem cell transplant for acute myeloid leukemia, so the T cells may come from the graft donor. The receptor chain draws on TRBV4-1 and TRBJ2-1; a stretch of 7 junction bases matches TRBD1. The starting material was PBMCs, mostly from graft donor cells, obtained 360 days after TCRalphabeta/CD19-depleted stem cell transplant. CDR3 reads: CASSQRVPGTASYNEQFF. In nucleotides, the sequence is TGCGCCAGCAGCCAACGCGTCCCCGGGACAGCCTCCTACAATGAGCAGTTCTTC.